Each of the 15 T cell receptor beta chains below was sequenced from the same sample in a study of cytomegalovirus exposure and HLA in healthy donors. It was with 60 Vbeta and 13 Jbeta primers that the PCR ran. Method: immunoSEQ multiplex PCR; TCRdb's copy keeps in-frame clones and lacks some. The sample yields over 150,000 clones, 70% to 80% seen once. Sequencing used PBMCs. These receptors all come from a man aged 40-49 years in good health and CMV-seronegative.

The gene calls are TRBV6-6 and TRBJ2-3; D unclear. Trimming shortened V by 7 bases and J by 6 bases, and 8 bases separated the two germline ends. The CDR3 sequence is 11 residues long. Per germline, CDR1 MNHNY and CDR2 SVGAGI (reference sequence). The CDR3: CASKESDTQYF. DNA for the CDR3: TGTGCCAGCAAGGAGAGCGATACGCAGTATTTT.

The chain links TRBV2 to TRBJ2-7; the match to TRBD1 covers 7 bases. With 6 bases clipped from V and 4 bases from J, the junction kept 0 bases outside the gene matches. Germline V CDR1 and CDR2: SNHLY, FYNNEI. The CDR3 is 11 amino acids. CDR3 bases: TGTGCCAGCAGGACAGGGTACGAGCAGTACTTC. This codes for CASRTGYEQYF.

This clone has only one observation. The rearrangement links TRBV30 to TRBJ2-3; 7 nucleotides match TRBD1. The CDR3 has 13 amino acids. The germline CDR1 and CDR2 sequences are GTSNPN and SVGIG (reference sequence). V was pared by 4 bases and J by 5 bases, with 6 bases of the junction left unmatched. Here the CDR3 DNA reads TGTGCCTGGACTTGGGGACAGATAGATACGCAGTATTTT. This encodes CAWTWGQIDTQYF.

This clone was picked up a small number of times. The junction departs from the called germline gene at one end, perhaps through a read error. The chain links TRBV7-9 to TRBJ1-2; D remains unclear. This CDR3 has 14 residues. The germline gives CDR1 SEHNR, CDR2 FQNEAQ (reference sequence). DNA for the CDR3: TGTTCCAGCAGCTTAGCGAACGGAGGCTATGGCTACACCTTC. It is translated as CSSSLANGGYGYTF.

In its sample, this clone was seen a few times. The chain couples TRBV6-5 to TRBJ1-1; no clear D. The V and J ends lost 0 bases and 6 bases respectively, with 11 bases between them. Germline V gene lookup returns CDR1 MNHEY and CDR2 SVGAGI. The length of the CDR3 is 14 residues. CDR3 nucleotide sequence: TGTGCCAGCAGTTACTCTATTTTGCGCGCTGAAGCTTTCTTT. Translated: CASSYSILRAEAFF.

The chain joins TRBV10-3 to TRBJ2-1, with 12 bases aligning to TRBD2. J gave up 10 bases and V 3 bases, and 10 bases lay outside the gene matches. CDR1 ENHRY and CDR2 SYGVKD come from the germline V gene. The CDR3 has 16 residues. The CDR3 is CAISDHLAGGPLEQFF. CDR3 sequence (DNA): TGTGCCATCAGTGACCATCTAGCGGGAGGGCCGTTGGAGCAGTTCTTC.

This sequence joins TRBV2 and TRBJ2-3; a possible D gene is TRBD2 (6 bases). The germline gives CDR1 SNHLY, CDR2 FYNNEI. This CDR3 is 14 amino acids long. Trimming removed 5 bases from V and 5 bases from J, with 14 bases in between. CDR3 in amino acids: CASSKSRGIDTQYF. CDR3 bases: TGTGCCAGCAGTAAAAGCCGGGGGATAGATACGCAGTATTTT.

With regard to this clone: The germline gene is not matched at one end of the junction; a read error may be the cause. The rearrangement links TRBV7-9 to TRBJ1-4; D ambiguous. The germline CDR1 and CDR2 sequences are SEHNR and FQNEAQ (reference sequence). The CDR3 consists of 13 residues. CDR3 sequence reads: CSSSLGGNEKLFF. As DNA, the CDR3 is TGTTCCAGCAGCCTCGGAGGTAATGAAAAACTGTTTTTT.

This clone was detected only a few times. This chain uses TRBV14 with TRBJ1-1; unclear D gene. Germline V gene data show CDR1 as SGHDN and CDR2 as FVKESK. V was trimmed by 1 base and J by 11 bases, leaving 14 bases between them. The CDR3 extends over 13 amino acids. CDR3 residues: CASSQGPAPGAFF. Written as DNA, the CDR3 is TGTGCCAGCAGCCAAGGTCCAGCGCCCGGGGCTTTCTTT.

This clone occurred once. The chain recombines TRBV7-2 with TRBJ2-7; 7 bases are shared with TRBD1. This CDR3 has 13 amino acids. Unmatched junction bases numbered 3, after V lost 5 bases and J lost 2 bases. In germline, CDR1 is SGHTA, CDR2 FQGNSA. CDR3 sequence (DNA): TGTGCCAGCAGCAGACAGGGTCCCTACGAGCAGTACTTC. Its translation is CASSRQGPYEQYF.

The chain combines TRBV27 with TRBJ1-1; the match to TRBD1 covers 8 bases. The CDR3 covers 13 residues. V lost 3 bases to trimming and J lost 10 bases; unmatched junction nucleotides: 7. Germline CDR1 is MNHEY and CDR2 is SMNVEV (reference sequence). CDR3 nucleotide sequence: TGTGCCAGCAGTTTTCGACAGGGGAGAGCAGCTTTCTTT. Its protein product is CASSFRQGRAAFF.

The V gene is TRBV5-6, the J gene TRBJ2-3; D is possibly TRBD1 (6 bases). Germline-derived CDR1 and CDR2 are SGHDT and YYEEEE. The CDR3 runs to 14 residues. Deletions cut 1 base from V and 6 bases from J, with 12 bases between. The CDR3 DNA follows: TGTGCCAGCAGCTTGACAGGGCCCCGCGATACGCAGTATTTT. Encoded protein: CASSLTGPRDTQYF.

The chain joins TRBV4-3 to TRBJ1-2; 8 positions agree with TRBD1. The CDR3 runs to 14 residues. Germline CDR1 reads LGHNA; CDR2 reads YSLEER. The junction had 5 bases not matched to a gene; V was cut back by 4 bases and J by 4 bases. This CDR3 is CASSPDRGGYGYTF. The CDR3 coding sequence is TGCGCCAGCAGCCCTGACAGGGGTGGCTATGGCTACACCTTC.

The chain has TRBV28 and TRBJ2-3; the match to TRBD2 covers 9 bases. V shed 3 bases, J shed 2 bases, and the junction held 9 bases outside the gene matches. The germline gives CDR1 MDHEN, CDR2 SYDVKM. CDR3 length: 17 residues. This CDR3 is CASSFLGAGGFTDTQYF. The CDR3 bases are TGTGCCAGCAGTTTTCTGGGAGCGGGAGGTTTCACAGATACGCAGTATTTT.

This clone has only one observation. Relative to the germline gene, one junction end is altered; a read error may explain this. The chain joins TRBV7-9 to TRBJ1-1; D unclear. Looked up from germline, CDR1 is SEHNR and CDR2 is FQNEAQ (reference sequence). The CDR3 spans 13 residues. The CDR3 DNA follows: TGTTCCAGCAGCTTAGCGGAGCAGCGTGAAGCTTTCTTT. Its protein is CSSSLAEQREAFF.